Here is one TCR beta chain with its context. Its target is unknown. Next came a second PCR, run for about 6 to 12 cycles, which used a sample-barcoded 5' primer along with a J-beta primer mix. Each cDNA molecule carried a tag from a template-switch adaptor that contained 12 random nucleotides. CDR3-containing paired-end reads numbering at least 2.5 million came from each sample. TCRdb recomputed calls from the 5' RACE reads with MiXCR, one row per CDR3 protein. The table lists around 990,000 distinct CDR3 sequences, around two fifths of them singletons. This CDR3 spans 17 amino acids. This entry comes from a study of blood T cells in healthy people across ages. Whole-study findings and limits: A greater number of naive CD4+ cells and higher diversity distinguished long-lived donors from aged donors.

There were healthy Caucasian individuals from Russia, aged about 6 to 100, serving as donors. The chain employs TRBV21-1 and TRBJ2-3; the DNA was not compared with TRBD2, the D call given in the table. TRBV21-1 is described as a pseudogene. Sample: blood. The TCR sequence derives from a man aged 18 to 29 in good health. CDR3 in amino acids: CASSKSKRGSFTDTQYF. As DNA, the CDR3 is TGTGCCAGCAGCAAAAGTAAGCGGGGGTCTTTCACAGATACGCAGTATTTT.